This T cell receptor (beta chain) came from a study of CD8+ T cells in alopecia areata. Study results and caveats: Across lesional scalp, and particularly alopecia totalis/universalis, clonality surpassed that of normal scalp. Many expanded lesional clones stayed in scalp and blood while on tofacitinib.

Treatment indicated: oral pan-JAK inhibitor, 5-10 mg twice daily. Remarks on this clone: Its specificity is unknown.

RNA, once extracted, was reverse transcribed into cDNA for use as the sequencing template. Only in-frame clones appear in the TCRdb table, and some are missing; sequencing was by immunoSEQ multiplex PCR. The sample carries about 270,000 clones, 50% to 75% recorded once. This CDR3 region has 13 residues. Germline loops: CDR1 MNHEY, CDR2 SVGAGI. After removal of 6 bases from V and 10 bases from J, the junction contained 10 bases not matched to a gene. The rearrangement joins TRBV6-5 to TRBJ1-1; 8 bases are a match to TRBD1. The source of this sequence is a human donor with alopecia areata. The source was CD4+ T cells sorted from blood, collected at roughly week 53, from a patient treated with tofacitinib. The CDR3 here is CASRAPQGGAAFF. The DNA of the CDR3 is TGTGCCAGCAGGGCCCCACAGGGGGGGGCAGCTTTCTTT.